The present entry profiles one T cell receptor (beta chain) with its context. This clone's antigen is unknown. No per-base quality is available; no much larger clone lies one base away. Total RNA was extracted from unfractionated whole blood collected in Tempus Blood RNA tubes. About five healthy volunteers acted as controls for TCR sequencing and had blood drawn at day 0, 2 weeks and 6 weeks. This entry comes from a study of human T cells and chemical hapten exposure (dated by TCRdb to the early 2020s). Background on the whole study: Libraries were pooled for sequencing, and variation in per-sample TCR yields was attributed mainly to small differences in library volumes within the pool. In alopecia patients, the study followed how the peripheral blood TCR repertoire changed in vivo over primary and secondary sensitization to diphenylcyclopropenone (DPC), a hapten. Each blood RNA sample was used to sequence both TCR alpha and TCR beta chains. The paper as a whole reports these results and caveats: Repeated subsampling changed both the strength of the expansion versus patch-test correlation and the threshold at which the correlation became significant. No change with DPC sensitization was found in the number of TCRs above 1 in 1000 frequency, and no evidence of global repertoire structure alterations was found.

The protocol used for the library was 5' RACE. Sequencing took place on an Illumina MiSeq. Library preparation attached unique molecular identifiers to individual cDNA molecules for quantitative, reproducible TCR counting. Regarding the original processing steps: A median of about 87,000 TCRs per sample was observed, with a range of about 20,000 to 750,000. V, J and CDR3 annotation of the TCR reads was performed with the Decombinator software suite. To make PS versus PT1 abundance plots, every sample was subsampled to the same number of TCRs (28,000). TCRs were defined as expanded if absent before sensitization and observed at least eight times at the 2-week time point. TCRdb ran its own pipeline on the public reads, namely fastp trimming at Q25 and MiXCR clone calling, and kept in-frame beta chains. Every CDR3 protein is listed once, alongside the most common genes and DNA of its rows. The authors' filters were not applied to this entry. For this sample there are tens of thousands of distinct CDR3 sequences; 15% to 20% appear just once. 6.8% of the sample is held by the ten biggest clonotypes.

The clonotype was recovered from a female donor in good health.

The CDR3 loop reads CASCVLLGQGGEKLFF. The DNA sequence is given as TGTGCCAGCTGTGTTCTCCTGGGACAGGGCGGGGAAAAACTGTTTTTT. The receptor chain draws on TRBV27 and TRBJ1-4, with 9 central nucleotides matching TRBD1. CDR3 length: 16 amino acids, cysteine to phenylalanine. Of the read, only the CDR3 DNA is kept; its 48 bases are in frame from base 1. Unmatched junction bases come to 15, with V trimmed by 8 bases and J by 8 bases. Via the germline V gene (reference sequence), CDR1 is MNHEY and CDR2 SMNVEV.